The rows below give T cell receptor beta chains drawn from one sample of a study of blood T cell repertoires in COVID-19. Measured with immunoSEQ multiplex PCR; TCRdb has only the in-frame clones, and not every one. The data hold 350,000 to 450,000 clones, with more than 70% observed a single time. Sequencing was performed on PBMCs or T cells enriched from blood (not recorded which). All receptors derive from a young woman who had been exposed to COVID-19. Both conserved end residues are part of each CDR3. The D gene is left open where the match is weak. The size field is filled for only some rows; it gives once, few, many or a size class.

cdr3_aa: CASSLSGSHYGYTF
cdr3_nt: TGTGCCAGCAGCTTATCAGGATCTCACTATGGCTACACCTTC
d_call: NA
j_call: TRBJ1-2
cdr3_length: 14
v_call: TRBV7-9
clone_size: few

cdr3_aa: CSVEVHPGDYGYTF
cdr3_nt: TGCAGCGTTGAGGTTCACCCAGGGGACTATGGCTACACCTTC
d_call: NA
j_call: TRBJ1-2
cdr3_length: 14
v_call: TRBV29-1
clone_size: once

cdr3_aa: CASSTELIYEQYF
cdr3_nt: TGTGCCAGTAGTACCGAGCTCATCTACGAGCAGTACTTC
d_call: NA
j_call: TRBJ2-7
cdr3_length: 13
v_call: TRBV19
clone_size: once

cdr3_aa: CASTQGYFGPQHF
cdr3_nt: TGTGCCAGCACTCAGGGATATTTTGGGCCCCAGCATTTT
d_call: NA
j_call: TRBJ1-5
cdr3_length: 13
v_call: TRBV28
clone_size: NA

cdr3_aa: CARSPDRVGISNQPQHF
cdr3_nt: TGTGCCAGAAGCCCGGACAGGGTCGGGATTAGCAATCAGCCCCAGCATTTT
d_call: TRBD1
j_call: TRBJ1-5
cdr3_length: 17
v_call: TRBV5-3
clone_size: NA

cdr3_aa: CATLEQGTYEQYF
cdr3_nt: TGTGCCACCTTAGAACAGGGAACCTACGAGCAGTACTTC
d_call: NA
j_call: TRBJ2-7
cdr3_length: 13
v_call: TRBV19
clone_size: few

cdr3_aa: CASSPGRGYQETQYF
cdr3_nt: TGTGCCAGCAGCCCTGGACGGGGGTACCAAGAGACCCAGTACTTC
d_call: NA
j_call: TRBJ2-5
cdr3_length: 15
v_call: TRBV28
clone_size: NA

cdr3_aa: CASSYSSNSPLHF
cdr3_nt: TGTGCCAGCAGTTACTCGAGTAATTCACCCCTCCACTTT
d_call: NA
j_call: TRBJ1-6
cdr3_length: 13
v_call: TRBV6-5
clone_size: NA

cdr3_aa: CASSWSGVNQPQHF
cdr3_nt: TGTGCCAGCAGTTGGAGCGGAGTTAATCAGCCCCAGCATTTT
d_call: NA
j_call: TRBJ1-5
cdr3_length: 14
v_call: TRBV6-5
clone_size: few

cdr3_aa: CSVTLGETQYF
cdr3_nt: TGCAGCGTCACCCTCGGAGAGACCCAGTACTTC
d_call: NA
j_call: TRBJ2-5
cdr3_length: 11
v_call: TRBV29-1
clone_size: NA

cdr3_aa: CASRRWDRGHNEQFF
cdr3_nt: TGTGCCAGCAGACGCTGGGACAGGGGGCACAATGAGCAGTTCTTC
d_call: TRBD1
j_call: TRBJ2-1
cdr3_length: 15
v_call: TRBV13
clone_size: NA

cdr3_aa: CASSYTTGQGNTIYF
cdr3_nt: TGTGCCAGCAGTTACACCACAGGACAGGGAAACACCATATATTTT
d_call: NA
j_call: TRBJ1-3
cdr3_length: 15
v_call: TRBV6-5
clone_size: NA

cdr3_aa: CASSLSGDRGHEQYF
cdr3_nt: TGTGCCAGCAGCTTATCGGGGGACAGGGGCCACGAGCAGTACTTC
d_call: TRBD1
j_call: TRBJ2-7
cdr3_length: 15
v_call: TRBV27
clone_size: NA

cdr3_aa: CASSYGRFAGDEQYF
cdr3_nt: TGTGCCAGCAGTTACGGCAGATTTGCGGGTGACGAGCAGTACTTC
d_call: NA
j_call: TRBJ2-7
cdr3_length: 15
v_call: TRBV6-6
clone_size: NA

cdr3_aa: CASTNRQGPYGYTF
cdr3_nt: TGTGCCAGCACCAATCGACAGGGCCCCTATGGCTACACCTTC
d_call: TRBD1
j_call: TRBJ1-2
cdr3_length: 14
v_call: TRBV28
clone_size: NA

cdr3_aa: CASSLETTSTDTQYF
cdr3_nt: TGCGCCAGCAGCTTGGAGACAACTAGCACAGATACGCAGTATTTT
d_call: NA
j_call: TRBJ2-3
cdr3_length: 15
v_call: TRBV5-1
clone_size: once

cdr3_aa: CASSDNYLAGGQHEQFF
cdr3_nt: TGTGCCAGCAGTGATAATTACCTAGCGGGGGGGCAACATGAGCAGTTCTTC
d_call: TRBD2
j_call: TRBJ2-1
cdr3_length: 17
v_call: TRBV6-4
clone_size: NA

cdr3_aa: CAWSVVAGVTDTQYF
cdr3_nt: TGTGCCTGGAGTGTAGTAGCGGGGGTCACAGATACGCAGTATTTT
d_call: TRBD2
j_call: TRBJ2-3
cdr3_length: 15
v_call: TRBV30
clone_size: NA

cdr3_aa: CASSITPRGGRSGNTIYF
cdr3_nt: TGTGCCAGCAGCATCACCCCCCGAGGGGGCCGGTCTGGAAACACCATATATTTT
d_call: TRBD1
j_call: TRBJ1-3
cdr3_length: 18
v_call: TRBV7-2
clone_size: NA

cdr3_aa: CASSPPGRNEQYF
cdr3_nt: TGTGCCAGCTCACCCCCGGGAAGAAACGAGCAGTACTTC
d_call: NA
j_call: TRBJ2-7
cdr3_length: 13
v_call: TRBV18
clone_size: NA

cdr3_aa: CASSRTSGGTTDTQYF
cdr3_nt: TGTGCCAGCAGTAGGACTAGCGGGGGGACCACAGATACGCAGTATTTT
d_call: TRBD2
j_call: TRBJ2-3
cdr3_length: 16
v_call: TRBV2
clone_size: NA

cdr3_aa: CASSSLGPDTQYF
cdr3_nt: TGTGCCAGCAGTTCTTTGGGCCCAGATACGCAGTATTTT
d_call: NA
j_call: TRBJ2-3
cdr3_length: 13
v_call: TRBV6-5
clone_size: once

cdr3_aa: CASSPVRQRPPNSPLHF
cdr3_nt: TGTGCCAGCAGCCCCGTCCGCCAGCGACCCCCTAATTCACCCCTCCACTTT
d_call: NA
j_call: TRBJ1-6
cdr3_length: 17
v_call: TRBV28
clone_size: NA

cdr3_aa: CASSLDRAVNSPLHF
cdr3_nt: TGTGCCAGCAGCTTAGACAGAGCGGTGAATTCACCCCTCCACTTT
d_call: NA
j_call: TRBJ1-6
cdr3_length: 15
v_call: TRBV7-2
clone_size: few

cdr3_aa: CASSGGYEQYF
cdr3_nt: TGTGCCAGCAGTGGCGGGTACGAGCAGTACTTC
d_call: NA
j_call: TRBJ2-7
cdr3_length: 11
v_call: TRBV27
clone_size: NA